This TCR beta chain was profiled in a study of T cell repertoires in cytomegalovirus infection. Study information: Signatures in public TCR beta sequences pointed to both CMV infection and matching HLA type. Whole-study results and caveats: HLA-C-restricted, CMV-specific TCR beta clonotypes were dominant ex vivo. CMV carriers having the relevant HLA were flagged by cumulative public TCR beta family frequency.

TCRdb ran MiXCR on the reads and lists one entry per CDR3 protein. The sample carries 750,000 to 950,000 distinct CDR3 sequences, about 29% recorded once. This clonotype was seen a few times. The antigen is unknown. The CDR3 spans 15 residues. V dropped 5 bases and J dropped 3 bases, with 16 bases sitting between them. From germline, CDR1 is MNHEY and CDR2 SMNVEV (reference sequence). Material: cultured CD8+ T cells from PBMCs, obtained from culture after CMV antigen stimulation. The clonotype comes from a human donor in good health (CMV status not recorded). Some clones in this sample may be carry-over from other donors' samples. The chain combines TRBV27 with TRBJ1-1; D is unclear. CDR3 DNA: TGTGCCAGCAGTCCAATCCCAACAGTAGACACTGAAGCTTTCTTT. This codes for CASSPIPTVDTEAFF.